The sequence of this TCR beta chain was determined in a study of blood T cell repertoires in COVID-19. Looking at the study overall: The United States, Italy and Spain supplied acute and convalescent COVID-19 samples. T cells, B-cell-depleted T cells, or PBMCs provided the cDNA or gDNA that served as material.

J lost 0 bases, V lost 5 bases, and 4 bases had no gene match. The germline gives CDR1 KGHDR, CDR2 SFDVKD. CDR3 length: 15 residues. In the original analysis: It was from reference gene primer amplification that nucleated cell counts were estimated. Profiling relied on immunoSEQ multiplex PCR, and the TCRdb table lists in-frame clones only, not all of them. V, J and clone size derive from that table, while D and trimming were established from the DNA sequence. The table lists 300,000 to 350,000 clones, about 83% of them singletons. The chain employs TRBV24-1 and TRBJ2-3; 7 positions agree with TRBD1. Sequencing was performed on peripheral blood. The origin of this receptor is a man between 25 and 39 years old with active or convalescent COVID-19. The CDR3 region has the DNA TGTGCCACCAGTGTAGGGGGCAGTAGCACAGATACGCAGTATTTT. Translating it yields CATSVGGSSTDTQYF.